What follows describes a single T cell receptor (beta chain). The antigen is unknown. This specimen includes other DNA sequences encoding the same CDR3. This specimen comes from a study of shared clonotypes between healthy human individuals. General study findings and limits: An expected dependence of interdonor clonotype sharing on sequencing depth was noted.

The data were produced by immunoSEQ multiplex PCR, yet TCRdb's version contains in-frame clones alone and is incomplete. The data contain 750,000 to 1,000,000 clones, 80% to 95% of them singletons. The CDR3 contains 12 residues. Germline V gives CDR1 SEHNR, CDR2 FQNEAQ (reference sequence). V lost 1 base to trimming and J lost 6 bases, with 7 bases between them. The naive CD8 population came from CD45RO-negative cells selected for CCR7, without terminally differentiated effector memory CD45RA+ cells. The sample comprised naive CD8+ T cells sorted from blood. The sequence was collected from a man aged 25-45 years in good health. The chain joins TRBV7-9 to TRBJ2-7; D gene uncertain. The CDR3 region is CASSLGPTEQYF. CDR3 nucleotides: TGTGCCAGCAGCTTAGGGCCTACCGAGCAGTACTTC. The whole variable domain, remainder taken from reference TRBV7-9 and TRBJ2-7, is DTGVSQNPRHKITKRGQNVTFRCDPISEHNRLYWYRQTLGQGPEFLTYFQNEAQLEKSRLLSDRFSAERPKGSFSTLEIQRTEQGDSAMYLCASSLGPTEQYFGPGTRLTVT.